These 22 T cell receptor beta chains came from one sample sequenced in a study of blood T cells in healthy people across ages. Next came a second PCR, run for about 6 to 12 cycles, which used a sample-barcoded 5' primer along with a J-beta primer mix. TCRdb redid the calling of the 5' RACE reads with MiXCR, one entry per CDR3 protein. This table holds hundreds of thousands of distinct CDR3 sequences, roughly 25% found once. These data are also associated with another study on T cells of mothers and their children.

Sequenced sample: blood. Receptor source: a boy younger than 18 in good health.

This clonotype turned up a few times. This rearrangement joins TRBV3-1 to TRBJ2-5; 10 nucleotides align to TRBD2. V gave up 8 bases and J gave up 5 bases; unmatched junction bases: 8. The CDR3 is made up of 14 amino acids. CDR1 and CDR2 from the germline V gene are LGHDT and YNNKEL (reference sequence). In nucleotides, the CDR3 is TGTGCCAGCGGAAAGCGGGGGGGCCGTGAGACCCAGTACTTC. This gives the protein CASGKRGGRETQYF.

The count of this clonotype is one. V gene TRBV12-5 combines with J gene TRBJ2-3; tentative D call: TRBD1 (6 bases). CDR3 length: 15 amino acids. Germline CDR1 LGHNT, CDR2 FRNRAP. Trimming took off 10 bases at V and 8 bases at J, with 25 bases between the two ends. Here the CDR3 reads CANGPGQNRGATQYF. In DNA, the CDR3 is TGTGCTAATGGACCCGGACAGAACAGAGGGGCTACGCAGTATTTT.

This clonotype was counted a few times. The chain combines TRBV24-1 with TRBJ2-1; TRBD2 agrees at 7 bases. Germline CDR1 reads KGHDR; CDR2 reads SFDVKD. The J segment lost 6 bases and the V segment lost 3 bases, leaving 13 bases of the junction unmatched. This CDR3 is built from 17 residues. The CDR3 sequence is CATSDQSPSGVPNEQFF. The DNA for the CDR3 is TGTGCCACCAGTGATCAATCCCCCAGCGGGGTCCCCAATGAGCAGTTCTTC.

The V call is TRBV7-9, the J call TRBJ2-7; 8 nucleotides align to TRBD1. CDR1 SEHNR and CDR2 FQNEAQ come from the germline V gene (reference sequence). CDR3 size: 15 residues. Trimming took 5 bases from V and 2 from J; bases not matched to a gene: 8. CDR3 DNA: TGTGCCAGCAGCGACACGGACAGGGATGCCTACGAGCAGTACTTC. Its translation is CASSDTDRDAYEQYF.

V is TRBV28 and J is TRBJ1-2; D uncertain. Trimming shortened V by 4 bases and J by 4 bases, and 16 bases separated the two germline ends. CDR3 length equals 15 residues. Germline values: CDR1 MDHEN, CDR2 SYDVKM. Written as DNA, the CDR3 is TGTGCCAGCAGTTCAACGGACGGTCAAATCTATGGCTACACCTTC. It codes for CASSSTDGQIYGYTF.

The V and J genes are TRBV7-2 and TRBJ2-7, with D uncertain. The CDR3 spans 14 residues. The V and J ends lost 5 bases and 5 bases respectively, with 16 bases between them. Germline loops: CDR1 SGHTA, CDR2 FQGNSA. DNA for the CDR3: TGTGCCAGCAGCACTCGGTCCCTCGAGCACGAGCAGTACTTC. The encoded protein is CASSTRSLEHEQYF. The variable domain in full, with the rest retrieved from reference TRBV7-2 and TRBJ2-7, is GAGVSQSPSNKVTEKGKDVELRCDPISGHTALYWYRQSLGQGLEFLIYFQGNSAPDKSGLPSDRFSAERTGGSVSTLTIQRTQQEDSAVYLCASSTRSLEHEQYFGPGTRLTVT.

This clonotype was counted a few times. V is TRBV4-2 and J is TRBJ2-1, with 8 bases matching TRBD2. This CDR3 contains 15 residues. Germline V CDR1 and CDR2: LGHNA, YNFKEQ. The J segment lost 4 bases and the V segment lost 0 bases, leaving 2 bases of the junction unmatched. The CDR3: CASSQERLAYNEQFF. For the CDR3, the DNA is TGTGCCAGCAGCCAAGAAAGACTAGCGTACAATGAGCAGTTCTTC.

This chain uses TRBV6-5 with TRBJ1-1; D not certain. The CDR3 loop spans 13 amino acids. Trimming took 2 bases from V and 1 from J, leaving 5 bases between them. Germline-derived CDR1 and CDR2 are MNHEY and SVGAGI. The CDR3 region is CASSYPENTEAFF. The CDR3 coding sequence is TGTGCCAGCAGTTACCCAGAGAACACTGAAGCTTTCTTT.

The chain uses TRBV24-1 and TRBJ2-3, with D possibly TRBD2 on 5 matching bases. Germline values: CDR1 KGHDR, CDR2 SFDVKD. This CDR3 has 13 amino acids. V was shortened by 12 bases and J by 1 base, with 13 bases between the two germline ends. The CDR3 spells CASRGKGTDTQYF. The CDR3 DNA is TGTGCCTCTCGAGGGAAGGGCACAGATACGCAGTATTTT.

This clonotype was picked up a small number of times. The chain has TRBV9 and TRBJ1-2; D call uncertain. Deletions cut 0 bases from V and 4 bases from J, with 10 bases between. The germline gives CDR1 SGDLS, CDR2 YYNGEE. The CDR3 runs to 14 residues. CDR3: CASSVGGEAYGYTF. The CDR3 DNA reads TGTGCCAGCAGCGTAGGTGGGGAAGCCTATGGCTACACCTTC.

The V and J genes are TRBV5-6 and TRBJ2-5; TRBD2 matches 8 bases. The J call may be mistaken, given a closer DNA end match to TRBJ2-7. The CDR3 loop spans 14 amino acids. The germline V gene encodes CDR1 SGHDT and CDR2 YYEEEE. CDR3 residues: CASSRGGFSYEQYF. Here the CDR3 DNA reads TGTGCCAGCAGCCGGGGGGGGTTCTCCTACGAGCAGTACTTC.

This clonotype was counted between two and nine times. The chain joins TRBV7-3 to TRBJ2-5; D may be TRBD2 (6 bases). This CDR3 spans 14 amino acids. Germline CDR1 is SGHTA and CDR2 is FQGTGA. Trimming shortened V by 5 bases and J by 3 bases, and 13 bases separated the two germline ends. The CDR3 loop reads CASSGRTAKETQYF. DNA of the CDR3: TGTGCCAGCAGCGGGAGGACGGCAAAAGAGACCCAGTACTTC.

This clonotype has a handful of counts. The chain has TRBV20-1 and TRBJ2-6, with D perhaps being TRBD1 or TRBD2 (5 bases each). CDR3 length equals 16 residues. The V gene's germline CDR1 is DFQATT and CDR2 SNEGSKA (reference sequence). V was clipped by 3 bases and J by 4 bases, with 16 bases between them. The CDR3 region is CSARRDRPRGANVLTF. CDR3 nucleotide sequence: TGCAGTGCTAGGAGGGACCGTCCAAGGGGGGCCAACGTCCTGACTTTC.

This clonotype occurred a few times. The V gene is TRBV7-9, the J gene TRBJ2-1, with 8 bases identical to TRBD1. The germline V gene encodes CDR1 SEHNR and CDR2 FQNEAQ (reference sequence). The CDR3 is made up of 16 amino acids. V shed 0 bases and J 3 bases; nucleotides not matched to a gene: 4. This CDR3 is CASSLAQGGFYNEQFF. CDR3 coding DNA: TGTGCCAGCAGCTTAGCACAGGGGGGATTCTACAATGAGCAGTTCTTC.

This clonotype appeared a few times. V gene TRBV5-1 combines with J gene TRBJ2-5, with D uncertain. CDR1 is SGHRS and CDR2 is YFSETQ in the germline V gene. The CDR3 has 12 residues. V was shortened by 4 bases and J by 5 bases, with 9 bases between the two germline ends. CDR3 sequence: CASSAAAETQYF. CDR3 bases: TGCGCCAGCAGCGCCGCGGCTGAGACCCAGTACTTC.

This clonotype has only a few counts. The chain recombines TRBV20-1 with TRBJ2-5; D remains ambiguous. The V end lost 6 bases, the J end lost 5 bases, and 13 bases lay between the germline ends. The CDR3 runs to 12 residues. Germline V lookup: CDR1 DFQATT, CDR2 SNEGSKA (reference sequence). The CDR3 nucleotides are TGCAGTGCCCCAGGTTTGGGGGAGACCCAGTACTTC. Its translation: CSAPGLGETQYF.

The sample holds a few counts of this clonotype. An end of the junction differs from the germline gene, which may be a read error. J is TRBJ2-7 and V is TRBV11-2; 10 bases are a match to TRBD2. This CDR3 is built from 18 residues. Germline CDR1 and CDR2: SGHAT and FQNNGV. For the CDR3, the DNA is TGTGCCGGCAGCCCCCGACGAGCGGGAGGGCCTCAATCTTACGAGCAGTACTTC. Translation gives CAGSPRRAGGPQSYEQYF.

V and J are TRBV5-1 and TRBJ2-4; 12 bases agree with TRBD2. V lost 4 bases, J lost 0 bases, and 14 bases stayed unmatched. Germline V CDR1 and CDR2: SGHRS, YFSETQ. The length of the CDR3 is 20 residues. Here the CDR3 DNA reads TGCGCCAGCAGCCGCTTAGGGACTAGCGGGTCCCTCATAGCCAAAAACATTCAGTACTTC. This sequence encodes CASSRLGTSGSLIAKNIQYF. The full variable domain, with the rest looked up from reference TRBV5-1 and TRBJ2-4, is KAGVTQTPRYLIKTRGQQVTLSCSPISGHRSVSWYQQTPGQGLQFLFEYFSETQRNKGNFPGRFSGRQFSNSRSEMNVSTLELGDSALYLCASSRLGTSGSLIAKNIQYFGAGTRLSVL.

The chain couples TRBV20-1 to TRBJ2-1; TRBD2 agrees at 8 bases. This CDR3 region has 17 residues. Per germline, CDR1 DFQATT and CDR2 SNEGSKA (reference sequence). Trimming at V came to 2 bases and at J to 6 bases, leaving 15 bases not matched to a gene. Written as DNA, the CDR3 is TGCAGTGCTAGAATCCGGGGGGGCCCGCGGATCTCCAATGAGCAGTTCTTC. It translates to CSARIRGGPRISNEQFF.

This clonotype was picked up a small number of times. This chain joins TRBV12-3 or TRBV12-4 and TRBJ2-1; D ambiguous. The CDR3 spans 12 residues. The V end lost 10 bases, the J end lost 3 bases, and 10 bases lay between the germline ends. CDR3 sequence: CAIRSDYNEQFF. The CDR3 region has the DNA TGTGCCATCAGAAGCGACTACAATGAGCAGTTCTTC.

The sample holds a few counts of this clonotype. J is TRBJ1-3 and V is TRBV7-6; 8 bases are shared with TRBD1. From germline, CDR1 is SGHVS and CDR2 FNYEAQ. The CDR3 contains 17 residues. Trimming cost V 6 bases and J 0 bases; bases outside gene matches: 10. CDR3 sequence reads: CASSFTPGTGSGNTIYF. DNA for the CDR3: TGTGCCAGCAGTTTTACCCCCGGGACAGGCTCTGGAAACACCATATATTTT.

This chain joins TRBV5-1 and TRBJ2-5, with TRBD2 identical over 15 bases. Germline assignment: CDR1 SGHRS and CDR2 YFSETQ. This CDR3 comprises 17 residues. With V trimmed by 0 bases and J by 4 bases, 4 bases remained unmatched. The CDR3 spells CASSLALGLAGGETQYF. The CDR3 bases are TGCGCCAGCAGCTTGGCCCTGGGACTAGCGGGGGGAGAGACCCAGTACTTC.